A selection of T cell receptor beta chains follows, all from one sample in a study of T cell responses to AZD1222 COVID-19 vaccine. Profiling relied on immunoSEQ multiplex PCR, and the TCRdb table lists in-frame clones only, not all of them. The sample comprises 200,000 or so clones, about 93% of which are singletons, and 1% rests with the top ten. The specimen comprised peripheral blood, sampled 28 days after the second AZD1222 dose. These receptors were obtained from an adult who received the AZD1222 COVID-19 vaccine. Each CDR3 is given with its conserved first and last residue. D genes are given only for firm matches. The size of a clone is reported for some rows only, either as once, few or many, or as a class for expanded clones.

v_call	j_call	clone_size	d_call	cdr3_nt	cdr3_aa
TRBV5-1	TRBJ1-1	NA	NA	TGCGCCAGCAGCTTTCAACAGAACACTGAAGCTTTCTTT	CASSFQQNTEAFF
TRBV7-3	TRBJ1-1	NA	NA	TGTGCCAGCAGCTTATCAAGTATGAACACTGAAGCTTTCTTT	CASSLSSMNTEAFF
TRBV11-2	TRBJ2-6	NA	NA	TGTGCCAGCAGCCTTGGGGGCTTCTCTGGGGCCAACGTCCTGACTTTC	CASSLGGFSGANVLTF
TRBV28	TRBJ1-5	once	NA	TGTGCCAGCAGTCCCAAGGCCGCGCCCCAGCATTTT	CASSPKAAPQHF
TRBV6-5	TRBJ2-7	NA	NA	TGTGCCAGCAGTTACTCACCCACGGCCAGGCAGTACTTC	CASSYSPTARQYF
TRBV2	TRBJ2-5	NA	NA	TGTGCCAGCAGAGCTGAAGTCGAGACCCAGTACTTC	CASRAEVETQYF
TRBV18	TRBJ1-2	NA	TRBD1	TGTGCCAGCTCACCAGGACAGGGTTTGGGAGGCTACACCTTC	CASSPGQGLGGYTF
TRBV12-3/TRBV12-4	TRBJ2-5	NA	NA	TGTGCCAGCAGCCCGCCAGCACCGGAGACCCAGTACTTC	CASSPPAPETQYF
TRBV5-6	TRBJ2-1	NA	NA	TGTGCCAGCAGCTTCCCGGGGAAGGGGCATGAGCAGTTCTTC	CASSFPGKGHEQFF
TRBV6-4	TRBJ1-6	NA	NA	TGTGCCAGCAGGGGACACCTGAGCTCCTATAATTCACCCCTCCACTTT	CASRGHLSSYNSPLHF
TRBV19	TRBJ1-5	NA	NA	TGTGCCAGTAGTCTGAACTCGGGACGGAATCAGCCCCAGCATTTT	CASSLNSGRNQPQHF
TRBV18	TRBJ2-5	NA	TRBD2	TGTGCCAGCTCACCAAGCCCGAGAGTTGGGACTAGCGGGGGATTGGGAGAGACCCAGTACTTC	CASSPSPRVGTSGGLGETQYF
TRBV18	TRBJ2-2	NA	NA	TGTGCCAGCTCACCTATGTCAACTAGCCGAGGCGGGGAGCTGTTTTTT	CASSPMSTSRGGELFF
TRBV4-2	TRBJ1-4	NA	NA	TGTGCCAGCAGCCAAGATAAGGCCCCAAGCGAAAAACTGTTTTTT	CASSQDKAPSEKLFF
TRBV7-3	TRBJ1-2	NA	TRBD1	TGTGCCAGCAGCCGACAGGGGAAAGAAGGCTACACCTTC	CASSRQGKEGYTF
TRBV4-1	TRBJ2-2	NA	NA	TGCGCCAGCAGCCTCGACGGGGACACCGGGGAGCTGTTTTTT	CASSLDGDTGELFF
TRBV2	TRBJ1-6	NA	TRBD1	TGTGCCAGCAAATCGGACAGGGCGGGGAATTCACCCCTCCACTTT	CASKSDRAGNSPLHF
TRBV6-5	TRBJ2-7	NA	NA	TGTGCCAGCAGTTACTCTAGAGGGGGCTCCTACGAGCAGTACTTC	CASSYSRGGSYEQYF
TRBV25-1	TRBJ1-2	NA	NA	TGTGCCAGCAGTGATATCCAATTGGGGTATGGCTACACCTTC	CASSDIQLGYGYTF
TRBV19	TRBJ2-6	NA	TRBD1	TGTGCCAGTAGTGCTCACAGACAGGGATCAGGGGCCAACGTCCTGACTTTC	CASSAHRQGSGANVLTF
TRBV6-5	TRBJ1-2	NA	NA	TGTGCCAGCAGCCGGGACGGGATCTATGGCTACACCTTC	CASSRDGIYGYTF
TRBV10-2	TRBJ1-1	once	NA	TGCGCCAGCAGAACCCGCCGGGGGGACACTGAAGCTTTCTTT	CASRTRRGDTEAFF
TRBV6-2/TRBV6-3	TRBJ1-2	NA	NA	TGTGCCAGCAGCAACAGGAACTATGGCTACACCTTC	CASSNRNYGYTF
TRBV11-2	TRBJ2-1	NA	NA	TGTGCCAGCAGCTTGGGGTTTGCGGGTGAGCAGTTCTTC	CASSLGFAGEQFF
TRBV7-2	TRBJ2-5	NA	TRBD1	TGTGCCAGCAGATCACAGGGGGCTCTGGAGACCCAGTACTTC	CASRSQGALETQYF
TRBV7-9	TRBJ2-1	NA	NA	TGTGCCAGCAGCCCTATTAATGAGCAGTTCTTC	CASSPINEQFF